The TCR beta chain under discussion was sequenced for a study of cytomegalovirus exposure and HLA in healthy donors. Primers for the PCR totalled 60 Vbeta and 13 Jbeta. The table came from immunoSEQ multiplex PCR; TCRdb's copy has only in-frame clones and leaves some out. This table has 100,000 to 150,000 clones, 70% to 80% appearing once. Healthy bone marrow donors supplied every sample. The CDR3 is 13 residues long. With 5 bases removed from V and 4 bases from J, the gap between germline ends came to 9 bases. Germline V gene sequence: CDR1 SGHTA, CDR2 FQGNSA. The sequencing input was PBMCs. This TCR derives from a woman aged 45-59 years in good health and CMV-seropositive. The chain has TRBV7-2 and TRBJ1-3, with D perhaps TRBD1 (5 bases). The CDR3 is CASSGRQGNTIYF. The CDR3 nucleotides read TGTGCCAGCAGCGGTCGACAGGGAAACACCATATATTTT.